Presented here are 20 T cell receptor beta chains from one specimen sequenced in a study of neurological immune-mediated disorders. TCRdb re-analysed the 5' RACE reads in MiXCR, keeping a single row per CDR3 protein. Among about 74,000 distinct CDR3 sequences listed, 5.2% were seen once. The sample taken for sequencing was PBMCs. The source of these receptors is a man between 18 and 29 years old with multiple sclerosis.

This clonotype was counted many times. The chain's CDR3 is CSAKDGPNYGYTF. The CDR3 bases are TGCAGTGCTAAGGACGGTCCTAACTATGGCTACACCTTC. V usage is TRBV20-1 and J usage is TRBJ1-2; no reliable D call. Germline V gene sequence: CDR1 DFQATT, CDR2 SNEGSKA (reference sequence). V shed 4 bases and J shed 0 bases, with 9 bases lying between them. CDR3 length: 13 amino acids.

Of note for this clonotype: Being one base from a much bigger clone, this may be a read error. The rearrangement links TRBV11-2 to TRBJ2-3; the D is unclear. Germline V CDR1 and CDR2: SGHAT, FQNNGV. Trimming shortened V by 5 bases and J by 1 base, and 13 bases separated the two germline ends. The CDR3 sequence is 15 residues long. The CDR3 spells CASSGVGIGTDTQYF. The CDR3 DNA reads TGTGCCAGCAGCGGAGTGGGCATCGGCACAGATACGCAGTATTTT.

As to this clonotype: A single base separates this from a much larger clone, so it may be a read error. The chain has TRBV5-1 and TRBJ1-5; D gene ambiguous. Germline CDR1 and CDR2: SGHRS and YFSETQ. This CDR3 region has 20 residues. Trimming pared 3 bases from V and 5 bases from J, leaving 30 bases between. The CDR3 sequence is CASSWAALLGPYQRYQPQHF. The CDR3 coding sequence is TGCGCCAGCAGCTGGGCGGCCCTGTTGGGCCCATACCAACGGTATCAGCCCCAGCATTTT. Variable domain in full (rest from reference TRBV5-1 and TRBJ1-5): KAGVTQTPRYLIKTRGQQVTLSCSPISGHRSVSWYQQTPGQGLQFLFEYFSETQRNKGNFPGRFSGRQFSNSRSEMNVSTLELGDSALYLCASSWAALLGPYQRYQPQHFGDGTRLSIL.

This clonotype was seen many times. The chain has TRBV15 and TRBJ1-1, with D unresolved. Germline V gene data show CDR1 as LNHNV and CDR2 as YYDKDF (reference sequence). This CDR3 spans 14 amino acids. V lost 1 base to trimming and J lost 0 bases, with 6 bases between them. CDR3 region: CATSRARLNTEAFF. The CDR3 DNA reads TGTGCCACCAGCAGAGCCCGTCTGAACACTGAAGCTTTCTTT.

Many counts were recorded for this clonotype. CDR3 nucleotides: TGTGCCAGCAGCTCAGTGCATACCGGGACGCGCTCCTACAATGAGCAGTTCTTC. Its translation is CASSSVHTGTRSYNEQFF. J is TRBJ2-1 and V is TRBV7-6; D might be TRBD1 or TRBD2, each matching 5 bases. Germline assignment: CDR1 SGHVS and CDR2 FNYEAQ. The CDR3 is made up of 18 amino acids. The V and J ends lost 4 bases and 0 bases respectively, with 19 bases between them. Filled out from reference TRBV7-6 and TRBJ2-1, the complete variable domain reads GAGVSQSPRYKVTKRGQDVALRCDPISGHVSLYWYRQALGQGPEFLTYFNYEAQQDKSGLPNDRFSAERPEGSISTLTIQRTEQRDSAMYRCASSSVHTGTRSYNEQFFGPGTRLTVL.

The table lists this clonotype with many counts. The genes are TRBV12-3 or TRBV12-4 and TRBJ1-5; 7 bases fit TRBD1. The CDR3 covers 15 residues. Unmatched junction bases numbered 8, after V lost 6 bases and J lost 3 bases. CDR3 amino acids: CASSTSGTVNQPQHF. The CDR3 DNA reads as TGTGCCAGCAGCACGTCCGGGACAGTCAATCAGCCCCAGCATTTT.

This clonotype was detected ten times or more. The V gene is TRBV29-1, the J gene TRBJ2-5, with D unresolved. Trimming took off 1 base at V and 1 base at J, with 7 bases between the two ends. Germline-derived CDR1 and CDR2 are SQVTM and ANQGSEA. CDR3 length: 13 residues. CDR3 protein: CSVEGHFQETQYF. CDR3 in DNA: TGCAGCGTTGAAGGGCACTTCCAAGAGACCCAGTACTTC.

This clonotype was recorded a few times. A much larger clone differs from this one at a single base, so this may be a read error. V gene TRBV12-3 or TRBV12-4 combines with J gene TRBJ2-3; D is tentatively TRBD1 or TRBD2 (5 bases each). CDR3 size: 17 residues. The V and J ends lost 6 bases and 4 bases respectively, with 23 bases between them. The CDR3 loop reads CASRSRPGTQFPDTQYF. The CDR3 DNA follows: TGTGCCAGCAGGTCAAGACCCGGGACCCAATTCCCAGATACGCAGTATTTT.

A remark on this clonotype: A read error may be the cause here, since a much bigger clone is one base away. V usage is TRBV5-1 and J usage is TRBJ2-2; D ambiguous. The CDR3 spans 13 residues. In germline, CDR1 is SGHRS, CDR2 YFSETQ. V lost 5 bases to trimming and J lost 4 bases, with 9 bases between them. The CDR3 here is CASRVKSTGELFF. CDR3 DNA sequence: TGCGCCAGCAGGGTAAAGAGCACCGGGGAGCTGTTTTTT. The full variable domain, rest sourced from reference TRBV5-1 and TRBJ2-2, is KAGVTQTPRYLIKTRGQQVTLSCSPISGHRSVSWYQQTPGQGLQFLFEYFSETQRNKGNFPGRFSGRQFSNSRSEMNVSTLELGDSALYLCASRVKSTGELFFGEGSRLTVL.

This clonotype was detected ten times or more. J is TRBJ1-1 and V is TRBV20-1; unclear D gene. V lost 1 base and J 3 bases, leaving 9 bases between the germline ends. The CDR3 spans 13 residues. The germline gives CDR1 DFQATT, CDR2 SNEGSKA (reference sequence). The CDR3 DNA reads as TGCAGTGCTAGAGTCAACCGCTACACTGAAGCTTTCTTT. Amino acid sequence: CSARVNRYTEAFF.

As to this clonotype: A clone one base away is much larger, so this may be a read error. In DNA, the CDR3 is TGCGCCAGCCGGCAGGGGGTAGACACCGGGGAGCTGTTTTTT. It codes for CASRQGVDTGELFF. The chain uses TRBV5-1 and TRBJ2-2; 7 bases agree with TRBD1. CDR1 and CDR2 (germline): SGHRS, YFSETQ. With 7 bases clipped from V and 3 bases from J, the junction kept 6 bases outside the gene matches. This CDR3 is built from 14 residues.

This clonotype was recorded many times. The genes are TRBV20-1 and TRBJ2-2; D gene uncertain. The CDR3 has 14 amino acids. CDR1 and CDR2 from the germline V gene are DFQATT and SNEGSKA (reference sequence). V lost 3 bases and J lost 3, with 11 bases in between. DNA for the CDR3: TGCAGTGCTAGTCGCGACTTGCACACCGGGGAGCTGTTTTTT. It specifies CSASRDLHTGELFF.

This clonotype is medium-sized. The chain uses TRBV5-1 and TRBJ2-3; 16 nucleotides line up with TRBD2. Trimming cost V 4 bases and J 4 bases; bases outside gene matches: 9. Germline V gives CDR1 SGHRS, CDR2 YFSETQ. The CDR3 spans 18 residues. Here the CDR3 reads CASSPPGTSGRAADTQYF. For the CDR3, the DNA is TGCGCCAGCAGCCCCCCCGGGACTAGCGGGAGGGCCGCAGATACGCAGTATTTT.

This clonotype has only a few counts. The chain carries TRBV5-1 and TRBJ2-1; 10 bases match TRBD2. CDR3 size: 17 residues. Germline V CDR1 and CDR2: SGHRS, YFSETQ. V lost 2 bases to trimming and J lost 0 bases; unmatched junction nucleotides: 5. The CDR3 DNA follows: TGCGCCAGCAGCTTCGCCTTAGCGGGGGGCTCCTACAATGAGCAGTTCTTC. It codes for CASSFALAGGSYNEQFF. The full variable domain, with the rest looked up from reference TRBV5-1 and TRBJ2-1, is KAGVTQTPRYLIKTRGQQVTLSCSPISGHRSVSWYQQTPGQGLQFLFEYFSETQRNKGNFPGRFSGRQFSNSRSEMNVSTLELGDSALYLCASSFALAGGSYNEQFFGPGTRLTVL.

This clonotype was picked up many times. This chain's CDR3 is CASSSHIDQPQHF. For the CDR3, the DNA is TGTGCCAGCAGCTCCCACATAGATCAGCCCCAGCATTTT. The genes are TRBV5-6 and TRBJ1-5; D uncertain. Germline V gives CDR1 SGHDT, CDR2 YYEEEE. The CDR3 is 13 residues long. Trimming pared 3 bases from V and 5 bases from J, leaving 9 bases between.

This clonotype was found a few times. A much larger clonotype is one base distant, so this may be a read error. Because the CDR3 is missing its conserved closing phenylalanine or tryptophan, this is likely a read error. V gene TRBV28 combines with J gene TRBJ2-5; 8 bases line up with TRBD1. The CDR3 covers 14 residues. The J segment lost 4 bases and the V segment lost 3 bases, leaving 4 bases of the junction unmatched. Germline V CDR1 and CDR2: MDHEN, SYDVKM. CDR3 nucleotide sequence: TGTGCCAGCAGTTTTCTGCAGGGGGCAGAGACCCAGTACATC. Translated, it gives CASSFLQGAETQYI.

This clonotype was counted ten times or more. The chain is built from TRBV13 and TRBJ2-1, with D hard to call. V was clipped by 5 bases and J by 5 bases, with 13 bases between them. Germline V CDR1 and CDR2: PRHDT, FYEKMQ (reference sequence). This CDR3 has 14 amino acids. The CDR3 DNA sequence: TGTGCCAGCAGCCCTGGGATTTCCAACAATGAGCAGTTCTTC. Amino acids: CASSPGISNNEQFF.

Worth noting for this clonotype: A much larger clone differs by one base, so this may be a read error. This chain joins TRBV29-1 and TRBJ1-2, with unresolved D. V was pared by 5 bases and J by 11 bases, with 18 bases between. The CDR3 runs 12 residues. CDR1 and CDR2 (germline): SQVTM, ANQGSEA. The CDR3 sequence: CSVCSQEEGYTF. In nucleotides, the CDR3 is TGCAGCGTTTGTTCCCAGGAGGAAGGTTACACCTTC.

This clonotype was seen at least ten times. Germline and junction disagree at one end, which may indicate a read error. The chain has TRBV7-3 and TRBJ1-6, with D hard to call. This CDR3 has 15 residues. Per germline, CDR1 SGHTA and CDR2 FQGTGA. CDR3 residues: CASSLQGSYNSPLNF. The CDR3 DNA reads TGTGCCAGCAGCTTGCAAGGGTCCTATAATTCACCCCTCAACTTT.

On this clonotype itself: A much larger clone lies one base from this, so it may be a read error. V is TRBV4-1 and J is TRBJ2-7; D not certain. Germline V CDR1 and CDR2: MGHRA, YSYEKL. The length of the CDR3 is 13 residues. CDR3 nucleotide sequence: TGCGCCAGCAGCCAGGATCCCGGGTACGATCAGTACTTC. Translation: CASSQDPGYDQYF.